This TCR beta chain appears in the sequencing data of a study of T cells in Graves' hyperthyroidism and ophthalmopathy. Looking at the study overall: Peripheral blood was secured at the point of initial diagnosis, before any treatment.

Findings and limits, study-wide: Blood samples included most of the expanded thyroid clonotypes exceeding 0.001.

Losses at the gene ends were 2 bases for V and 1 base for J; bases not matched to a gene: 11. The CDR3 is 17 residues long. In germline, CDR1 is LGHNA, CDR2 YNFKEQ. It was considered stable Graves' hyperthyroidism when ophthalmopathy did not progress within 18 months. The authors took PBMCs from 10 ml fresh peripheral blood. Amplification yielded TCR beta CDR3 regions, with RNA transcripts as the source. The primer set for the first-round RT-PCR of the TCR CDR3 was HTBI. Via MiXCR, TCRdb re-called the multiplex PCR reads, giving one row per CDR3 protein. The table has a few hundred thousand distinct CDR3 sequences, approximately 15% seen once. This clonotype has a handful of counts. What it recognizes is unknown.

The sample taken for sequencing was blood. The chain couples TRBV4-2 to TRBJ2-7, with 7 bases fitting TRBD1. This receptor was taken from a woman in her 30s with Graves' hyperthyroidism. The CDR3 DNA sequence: TGTGCCAGCAGCCAAAGCCTGGGCTCAGGGGGTTCCTACGAGCAGTACTTC. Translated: CASSQSLGSGGSYEQYF.